The 13 T cell receptor beta chains in this list originate from one sample, sequenced in a study of T-cell memory formation after mild COVID-19. MiXCR, run by TCRdb on the 5' RACE reads, gives a single entry per CDR3 protein. There are approximately 490,000 distinct CDR3 sequences in the sample; roughly 20% occur only once, and 12% lies in the top ten. The sequenced sample consisted of PBMCs or a T cell subset sorted from them (not recorded which). The receptors stem from an adult woman who had mild COVID-19 (a few samples of this study predate the infection). Cell type and time point are not known.

The chain combines TRBV3-1 with TRBJ2-2; 9 nucleotides line up with TRBD2. V lost 3 bases to trimming and J lost 7 bases; unmatched junction nucleotides: 3. Looked up from germline, CDR1 is LGHDT and CDR2 is YNNKEL (reference sequence). The CDR3 sequence is 14 residues long. The CDR3 nucleotides read TGTGCCAGCAGCCAGCGGGGGGGCCTCGGGGAGCTGTTTTTT. Translating gives CASSQRGGLGELFF. The entire variable domain, with the rest obtained from reference TRBV3-1 and TRBJ2-2, is as follows: DTAVSQTPKYLVTQMGNDKSIKCEQNLGHDTMYWYKQDSKKFLKIMFSYNNKELIINETVPNRFSPKSPDKAHLNLHINSLELGDSAVYFCASSQRGGLGELFFGEGSRLTVL.

This clonotype was recorded a few times. The gene calls are TRBV11-2 and TRBJ2-2; possibly TRBD1 for D (5 bases). The V gene lost 2 bases and the J gene lost 0 bases, with 10 bases spanning the gap. The CDR3 loop spans 16 amino acids. Germline V gene lookup returns CDR1 SGHAT and CDR2 FQNNGV. In nucleotides, the CDR3 is TGTGCCAGCAGCTTAAGACAGTTCGCGAACACCGGGGAGCTGTTTTTT. This gives the protein CASSLRQFANTGELFF.

The chain carries TRBV15 and TRBJ1-5; D is undetermined. Trimming shortened V by 1 base and J by 3 bases, and 10 bases separated the two germline ends. Per germline, CDR1 LNHNV and CDR2 YYDKDF (reference sequence). CDR3 length: 15 amino acids. CDR3 amino acids: CATSRGGSPNQPQHF. DNA for the CDR3: TGTGCCACCAGCAGAGGAGGGAGCCCCAATCAGCCCCAGCATTTT.

The J gene is TRBJ2-7, the V gene TRBV6-2 or TRBV6-3; 7 bases line up with TRBD2. The V gene end was trimmed by 8 bases and the J gene end by 4 bases; junction bases not matched to a gene: 5. CDR1 and CDR2 from the germline V gene are MNHEY and SVGEGT. The CDR3 spans 12 residues. CDR3 coding DNA: TGTGCCAGCGGCAGGGAGGGTTACGAGCAGTACTTC. Protein product: CASGREGYEQYF.

This clonotype was seen a handful of times. The rearrangement uses TRBV20-1 and TRBJ1-5, with 7 bases matching TRBD1. Trimming removed 3 bases from V and 0 bases from J; junction bases left unmatched: 5. The CDR3 contains 15 residues. CDR1 is DFQATT, CDR2 SNEGSKA, per germline (reference sequence). The CDR3 DNA follows: TGCAGTGCTAGGAGGACAGGTCTTAGCAATCAGCCCCAGCATTTT. It is translated as CSARRTGLSNQPQHF.

The chain couples TRBV3-1 to TRBJ2-2; D might be TRBD1 (7 bases). Germline lookup yields CDR1 LGHDT and CDR2 YNNKEL (reference sequence). The CDR3 contains 16 residues. V was trimmed by 2 bases and J by 5 bases, leaving 15 bases between them. CDR3 coding DNA: TGTGCCAGCAGCCAATTCCGGAGGGGGCGAACCGGGGAGCTGTTTTTT. Translation: CASSQFRRGRTGELFF.

The chain links TRBV9 to TRBJ2-1, with D perhaps TRBD1 (6 bases). V lost 4 bases and J 3 bases, leaving 29 bases between the germline ends. The V gene's germline CDR1 is SGDLS and CDR2 YYNGEE. CDR3 length equals 20 residues. CDR3 sequence: CASSRLLGGKDALGYNEQFF. The CDR3 DNA reads TGTGCCAGCAGCCGTTTGTTAGGGGGTAAAGATGCGTTAGGCTACAATGAGCAGTTCTTC.

J is TRBJ2-5 and V is TRBV7-2; D is ambiguous. This CDR3 is 15 amino acids long. V lost 4 bases and J 0 bases, leaving 12 bases between the germline ends. Germline CDR1 and CDR2: SGHTA and FQGNSA. This CDR3 reads CASSSAGLYQETQYF. Written as DNA, the CDR3 is TGTGCCAGCAGCTCGGCCGGATTGTACCAAGAGACCCAGTACTTC.

This clonotype was counted only a few times. An end of the junction differs from the germline gene, which may be a read error. The chain has TRBV6-5 and TRBJ2-1, with TRBD1 matching 9 bases. The CDR3 has 16 residues. Germline V gene lookup returns CDR1 MNHEY and CDR2 SVGAGI. CDR3 sequence: CASSRRGTGNKNEHFF. CDR3 nucleotide sequence: TGTGCCAGCAGTCGGAGGGGGACAGGGAATAAAAATGAGCATTTCTTC.

The gene calls are TRBV7-9 and TRBJ2-5, with TRBD1 matching over 7 bases. CDR1 is SEHNR, CDR2 FQNEAQ, per germline (reference sequence). V shed 6 bases and J 3 bases; nucleotides not matched to a gene: 4. This CDR3 is 13 amino acids long. CDR3 sequence (DNA): TGTGCCAGCAGTCCCCAGGGGGAAGAGACCCAGTACTTC. Amino acid sequence: CASSPQGEETQYF.

This clonotype was observed a handful of times. The rearrangement uses TRBV7-8 and TRBJ2-5; 8 bases are a match to TRBD2. The CDR3 is 15 amino acids. V was pared by 2 bases and J by 2 bases, with 4 bases of the junction left unmatched. From germline, CDR1 is SGHVS and CDR2 FQNEAQ. The CDR3: CASSLTSGKQETQYF. CDR3 DNA sequence: TGTGCCAGCAGCTTAACTAGCGGAAAGCAAGAGACCCAGTACTTC.

V usage is TRBV18 and J usage is TRBJ2-7; 11 bases map to TRBD1. The CDR3 is 13 residues long. V gave up 6 bases and J gave up 4 bases; unmatched junction bases: 2. The germline V gene encodes CDR1 KGHSH and CDR2 LQKENI. Written as DNA, the CDR3 is TGTGCCAGCTCGGGGGACAGGGGGTACGAGCAGTACTTC. As protein: CASSGDRGYEQYF.

The chain is built from TRBV7-9 and TRBJ2-1, with D uncertain. Trimming took off 6 bases at V and 4 bases at J, with 7 bases between the two ends. Germline assignment: CDR1 SEHNR and CDR2 FQNEAQ (reference sequence). This CDR3 is 12 amino acids long. The CDR3 DNA follows: TGTGCCAGCAGTTCCCAATACAATGAGCAGTTCTTC. It codes for CASSSQYNEQFF.